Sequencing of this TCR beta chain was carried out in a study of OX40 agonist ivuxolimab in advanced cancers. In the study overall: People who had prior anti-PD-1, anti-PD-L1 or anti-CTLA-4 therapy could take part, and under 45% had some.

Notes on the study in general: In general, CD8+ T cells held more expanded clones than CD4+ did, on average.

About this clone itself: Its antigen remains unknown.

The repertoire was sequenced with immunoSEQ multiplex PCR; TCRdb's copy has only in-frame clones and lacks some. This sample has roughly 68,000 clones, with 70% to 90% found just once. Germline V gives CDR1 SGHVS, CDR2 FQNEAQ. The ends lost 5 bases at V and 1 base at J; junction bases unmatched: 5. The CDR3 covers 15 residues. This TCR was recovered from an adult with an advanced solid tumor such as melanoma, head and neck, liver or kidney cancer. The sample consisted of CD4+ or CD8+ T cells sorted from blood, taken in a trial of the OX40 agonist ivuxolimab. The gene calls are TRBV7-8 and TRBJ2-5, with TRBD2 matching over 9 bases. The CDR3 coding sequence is TGTGCCAGCAGCCTACGGACTAGCGCCCAAGAGACCCAGTACTTC. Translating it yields CASSLRTSAQETQYF.